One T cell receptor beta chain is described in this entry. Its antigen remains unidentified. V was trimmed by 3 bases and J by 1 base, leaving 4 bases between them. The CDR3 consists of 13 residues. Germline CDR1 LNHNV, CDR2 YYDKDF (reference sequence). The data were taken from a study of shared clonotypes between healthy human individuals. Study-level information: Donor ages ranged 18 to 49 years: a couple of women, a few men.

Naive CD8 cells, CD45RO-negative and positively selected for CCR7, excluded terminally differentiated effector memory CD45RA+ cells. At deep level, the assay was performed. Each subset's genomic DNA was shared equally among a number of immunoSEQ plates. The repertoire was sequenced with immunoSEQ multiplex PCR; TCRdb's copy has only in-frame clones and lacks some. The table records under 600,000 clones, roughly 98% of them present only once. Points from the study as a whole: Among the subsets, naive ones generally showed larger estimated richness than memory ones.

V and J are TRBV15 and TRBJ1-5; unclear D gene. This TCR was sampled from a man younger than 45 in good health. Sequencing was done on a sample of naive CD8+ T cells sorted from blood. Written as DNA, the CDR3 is TGTGCCACCAGCAGGGGAAGCAATCAGCCCCAGCATTTT. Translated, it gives CATSRGSNQPQHF.